This T cell receptor (beta chain) was sequenced in a study of T cells in Graves' hyperthyroidism and ophthalmopathy. Study results and caveats: Separation of ophthalmopathy from stable hyperthyroidism was achieved by a 13 V-J model.

CDR3 length: 14 amino acids. Germline V gene data show CDR1 as SGHTA and CDR2 as FQGTGA. V shed 7 bases and J shed 0 bases, with 9 bases lying between them. RNA transcripts yielded amplified TCR beta CDR3 regions. Using the HTBI primer set, a first-round RT-PCR was run on the TCR CDR3. TCRdb passed the multiplex PCR reads through MiXCR, listing each CDR3 protein once. The sample lists around 490,000 distinct CDR3 sequences, nearly 20% seen once, with about 45% in the top ten. This clonotype was counted only a few times. Its antigen is undetermined. The chain employs TRBV7-3 and TRBJ2-2, with unresolved D. The clonotype comes from a middle-aged man with Graves' ophthalmopathy. The sequencing input was blood. In DNA, the CDR3 is TGTGCCAGCAACTATGGTCCGAACACCGGGGAGCTGTTTTTT. Amino acid sequence: CASNYGPNTGELFF.